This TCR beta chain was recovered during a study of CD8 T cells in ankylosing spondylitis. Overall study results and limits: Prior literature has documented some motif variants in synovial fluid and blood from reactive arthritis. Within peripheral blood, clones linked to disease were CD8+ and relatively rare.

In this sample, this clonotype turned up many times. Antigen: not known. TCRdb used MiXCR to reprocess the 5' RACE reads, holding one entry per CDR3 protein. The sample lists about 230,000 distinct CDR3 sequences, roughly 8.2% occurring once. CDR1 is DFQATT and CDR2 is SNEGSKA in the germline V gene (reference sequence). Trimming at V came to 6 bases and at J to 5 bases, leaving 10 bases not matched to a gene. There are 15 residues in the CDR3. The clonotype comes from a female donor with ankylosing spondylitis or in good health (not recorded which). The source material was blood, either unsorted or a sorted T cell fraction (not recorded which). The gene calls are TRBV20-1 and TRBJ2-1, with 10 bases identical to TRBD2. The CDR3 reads CSAPKAGGPNNEQFF. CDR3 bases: TGCAGTGCCCCCAAAGCGGGAGGGCCCAACAATGAGCAGTTCTTC.